Below are 16 T cell receptor beta chains sequenced from a single sample in a study of blood T cell repertoires in COVID-19. Clones were sequenced by immunoSEQ multiplex PCR, and TCRdb holds only the in-frame ones, with some missing. The repertoire holds roughly 180,000 clones, with roughly 80% as singletons. The specimen was peripheral blood. All receptors derive from a woman in her 30s with acute or convalescent COVID-19.

The chain links TRBV19 to TRBJ1-5; the D is unclear. In germline, CDR1 is LNHDA, CDR2 SQIVND (reference sequence). CDR3 length: 14 residues. The ends were cut back, 1 base at V and 1 base at J, with 5 bases in the middle. DNA for the CDR3: TGTGCCAGTAGTATAGGTGGCAGCAATCAGCCCCAGCATTTT. Translating it yields CASSIGGSNQPQHF.

This clone was detected a few times. The chain has TRBV5-8 and TRBJ1-5; TRBD1 agrees at 11 bases. Trimming at V came to 0 bases and at J to 4 bases, leaving 3 bases not matched to a gene. CDR1 SGHTS and CDR2 YDEGEE come from the germline V gene. CDR3 length: 16 residues. CDR3 nucleotides: TGTGCCAGCAGCTTGGGGGACAGGGGGGTAAATCAGCCCCAGCATTTT. It codes for CASSLGDRGVNQPQHF.

The chain couples TRBV4-3 to TRBJ2-7, with 8 bases fitting TRBD1. With 4 bases clipped from V and 1 base from J, the junction kept 6 bases outside the gene matches. The CDR3 has 15 amino acids. Germline V gene data show CDR1 as LGHNA and CDR2 as YSLEER. CDR3 in amino acids: CASSREQGESYEQYF. The CDR3, as DNA: TGCGCCAGCAGCCGAGAACAGGGGGAGTCCTACGAGCAGTACTTC.

This clone appeared a single time. The chain has TRBV11-2 and TRBJ2-7; 14 nucleotides line up with TRBD2. This CDR3 comprises 14 residues. Trimming removed 8 bases from V and 9 bases from J; junction bases left unmatched: 9. Germline assignment: CDR1 SGHAT and CDR2 FQNNGV. The CDR3 loop is CASRGTSGGPGQYF. CDR3 DNA: TGTGCCAGCCGGGGGACTAGCGGGGGCCCAGGGCAGTACTTC.

The rearrangement joins TRBV12-2 to TRBJ2-5; the table's TRBD1 call for D was not verified on the DNA. TRBV12-2 is deemed a pseudogene. The CDR3 has 19 amino acids. The CDR3 DNA follows: TGTGCAAGTTATAGTACCGGGCCAATCCCCAGGGAACCCGAAGAGACCCAGTACTTC. This gives the protein CASYSTGPIPREPEETQYF.

The V and J genes are TRBV7-8 and TRBJ1-2; no reliable D call. V gave up 6 bases and J gave up 8 bases, with 13 bases separating them. The germline CDR1 and CDR2 sequences are SGHVS and FQNEAQ. The CDR3 has 12 amino acids. The CDR3 coding sequence is TGTGCCAGCAGTATAACGGAGGGAGGCTACACCTTC. It translates to CASSITEGGYTF.

This chain connects TRBV6-6 to TRBJ1-5; 8 bases fit TRBD1. V gave up 2 bases and J gave up 6 bases; unmatched junction bases: 3. CDR3 length: 14 residues. Germline V CDR1 and CDR2: MNHNY, SVGAGI (reference sequence). CDR3: CASSYGQGAQPQHF. CDR3 DNA: TGTGCCAGCAGTTACGGGCAGGGGGCTCAGCCCCAGCATTTT.

J is TRBJ2-3 and V is TRBV3-1 (or the pseudogene TRBV3-2); 7 bases are shared with TRBD2. CDR1 and CDR2 (germline): LGHDT, YNNKEL (reference sequence). With V trimmed by 5 bases and J by 5 bases, 4 bases remained unmatched. The CDR3 runs to 13 residues. In DNA, the CDR3 is TGTGCCAGCAGCGGAGGACTAGTAGATACGCAGTATTTT. Residues: CASSGGLVDTQYF.

The V call is TRBV5-8, the J call TRBJ1-1; TRBD1 matches 9 bases. CDR1 SGHTS and CDR2 YDEGEE come from the germline V gene. The CDR3 extends over 16 amino acids. With V trimmed by 4 bases and J by 0 bases, 7 bases remained unmatched. CDR3 sequence: CASSPGDRALNTEAFF. The CDR3 DNA follows: TGTGCCAGCAGCCCGGGGGACAGGGCCTTGAACACTGAAGCTTTCTTT.

V and J are TRBV30 and TRBJ1-5; D may be TRBD1 (5 bases). CDR1 and CDR2 (germline): GTSNPN, SVGIG (reference sequence). The CDR3 loop spans 15 amino acids. V was pared by 3 bases and J by 0 bases, with 12 bases between. DNA of the CDR3: TGTGCCTGGAGCTATCAGGGACTTAGCAATCAGCCCCAGCATTTT. It yields the protein CAWSYQGLSNQPQHF. Full variable domain (outside the CDR3, taken from reference TRBV30 and TRBJ1-5): SQTIHQWPATLVQPVGSPLSLECTVEGTSNPNLYWYRQAAGRGLQLLFYSVGIGQISSEVPQNLSASRPQDRQFILSSKKLLLSDSGFYLCAWSYQGLSNQPQHFGDGTRLSIL.

In this sample, this clone turned up once. The chain uses TRBV7-8 and TRBJ1-5, with 7 bases identical to TRBD1. V trimming: 5 bases; J trimming: 4 bases; junction bases outside the gene matches: 14. This CDR3 is built from 17 residues. The germline gives CDR1 SGHVS, CDR2 FQNEAQ. CDR3 loop: CASSRWTGDPGNQPQHF. The CDR3 DNA reads as TGTGCCAGCAGCCGCTGGACAGGAGACCCCGGTAATCAGCCCCAGCATTTT.

This chain joins TRBV24-1 and TRBJ1-2; TRBD1 matches at 8 bases. Germline-derived CDR1 and CDR2 are KGHDR and SFDVKD. J lost 6 bases, V lost 4 bases, and 15 bases had no gene match. This CDR3 spans 17 amino acids. As DNA, the CDR3 is TGTGCCACCAGTGACGATACAGGGGGTAGACCTTATCATGGCTACACCTTC. Translated, it gives CATSDDTGGRPYHGYTF.

The chain employs TRBV14 and TRBJ2-5, with 11 bases identical to TRBD1. Unmatched junction bases numbered 8, after V lost 3 bases and J lost 11 bases. Germline assignment: CDR1 SGHDN and CDR2 FVKESK. The CDR3 spans 14 residues. The CDR3 is CASSHSGTGGRQYF. CDR3 DNA: TGTGCCAGCAGCCATTCCGGGACAGGGGGTAGGCAGTACTTC.

The chain recombines TRBV7-2 with TRBJ1-4, with 9 bases identical to TRBD1. Germline V gives CDR1 SGHTA, CDR2 FQGNSA. After removal of 5 bases from V and 5 bases from J, the junction contained 12 bases not matched to a gene. This CDR3 spans 17 amino acids. The CDR3 sequence: CASSPGTGSKLNEKLFF. In nucleotides, the CDR3 is TGTGCCAGCAGCCCCGGGACAGGGTCTAAGTTGAATGAAAAACTGTTTTTT.

A note on this clone: The sample carries other DNA sequences with the same CDR3. V and J are TRBV5-4 and TRBJ2-1, with 11 bases lining up with TRBD2. With V trimmed by 2 bases and J by 4 bases, 5 bases remained unmatched. Looked up from germline, CDR1 is SGHNT and CDR2 is YYREEE (reference sequence). This CDR3 has 16 amino acids. CDR3 sequence: CASSLATSGGYNEQFF. CDR3 in DNA: TGTGCCAGCAGCTTAGCCACTAGCGGGGGTTACAATGAGCAGTTCTTC.

V and J are TRBV5-1 and TRBJ1-6; D ambiguous. Germline CDR1 is SGHRS and CDR2 is YFSETQ. Trimming left V 1 base short and J 7 bases short, with 12 bases between. The CDR3 length is 15 residues. CDR3 DNA: TGCGCCAGCAGCTTGAGGCAGGATAAGAATTCACCCCTCCACTTT. Protein: CASSLRQDKNSPLHF.